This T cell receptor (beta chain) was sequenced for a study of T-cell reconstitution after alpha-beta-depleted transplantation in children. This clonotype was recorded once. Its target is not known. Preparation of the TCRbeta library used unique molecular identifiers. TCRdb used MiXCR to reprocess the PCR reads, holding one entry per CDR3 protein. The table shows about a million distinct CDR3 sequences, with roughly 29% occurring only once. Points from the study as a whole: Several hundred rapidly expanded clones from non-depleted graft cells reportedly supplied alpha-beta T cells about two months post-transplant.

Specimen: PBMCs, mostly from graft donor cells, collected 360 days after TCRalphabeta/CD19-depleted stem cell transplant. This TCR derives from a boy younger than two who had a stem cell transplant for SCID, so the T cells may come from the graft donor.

Written as DNA, the CDR3 is TGCAGCGTTGTCGATGAGGGACCGCAAGAGACCCAGTACTTC. Translating it yields CSVVDEGPQETQYF. V usage is TRBV29-1 and J usage is TRBJ2-5; D assignment may be TRBD1 or TRBD2 (5 bases each). Germline CDR1 reads SQVTM; CDR2 reads ANQGSEA. The V end lost 4 bases, the J end lost 2 bases, and 14 bases lay between the germline ends. The CDR3 has 14 amino acids.